Sequencing of this T cell receptor (beta chain) was carried out in a study of T cells expressing NK-cell markers. Study-level information: Within the sequenced cohort of eight donors, seven exhibited HCMV seropositivity and one was seronegative.

Notes on this clonotype: The target antigen is unknown.

Study-wide results and limits: The study left the HCMV specificity of expanded NKG2C+ T cell clones unresolved. Of the CD8+ T cell pool in about 6 donors, roughly 1.0-7.0% was accounted for by dominant NKG2C+ clonotypes.

Synthesis of TCR beta cDNA relied on 5'RACE template switching carrying UMIs. TCRdb processed the 5' RACE reads again and assigns one entry to each CDR3 protein, with no DNA. Its table lists some 460,000 distinct CDR3 sequences. Germline V gene data show CDR1 as SGHKS and CDR2 as YYEKEE (reference sequence). This CDR3 region has 17 residues. This TCR was recovered from a woman aged 45-60 years in good health. The gene calls are TRBV5-5 and TRBJ2-3; the TCRdb call, TRBD2, lacks DNA for checking. Sequencing used blood T cells: a sorted CD56 or NKG2C T cell subset, CD4+ or CD8+ T cells, or bulk PBMC T cells (not recorded which). CDR3 loop: CASSYYPGLADLDTQYF.